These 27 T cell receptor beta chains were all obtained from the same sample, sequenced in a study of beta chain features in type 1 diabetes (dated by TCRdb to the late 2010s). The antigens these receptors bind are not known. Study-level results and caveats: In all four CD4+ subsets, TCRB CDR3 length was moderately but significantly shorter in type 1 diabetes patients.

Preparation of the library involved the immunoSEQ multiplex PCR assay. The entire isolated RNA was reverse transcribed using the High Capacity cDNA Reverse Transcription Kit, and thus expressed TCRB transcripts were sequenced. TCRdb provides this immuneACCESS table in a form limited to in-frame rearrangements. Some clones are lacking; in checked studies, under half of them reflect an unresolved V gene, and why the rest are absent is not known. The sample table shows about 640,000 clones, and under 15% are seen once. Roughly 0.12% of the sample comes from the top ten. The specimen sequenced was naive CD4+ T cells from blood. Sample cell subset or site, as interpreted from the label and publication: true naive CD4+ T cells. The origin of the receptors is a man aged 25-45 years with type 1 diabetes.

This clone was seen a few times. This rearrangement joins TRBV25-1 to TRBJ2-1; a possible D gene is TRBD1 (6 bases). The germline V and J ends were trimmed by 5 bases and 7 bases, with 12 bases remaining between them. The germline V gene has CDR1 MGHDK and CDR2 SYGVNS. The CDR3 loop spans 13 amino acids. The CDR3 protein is CASSLGQTNEQFF. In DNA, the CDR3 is TGTGCCAGCAGTTTAGGACAGACTAATGAGCAGTTCTTC.

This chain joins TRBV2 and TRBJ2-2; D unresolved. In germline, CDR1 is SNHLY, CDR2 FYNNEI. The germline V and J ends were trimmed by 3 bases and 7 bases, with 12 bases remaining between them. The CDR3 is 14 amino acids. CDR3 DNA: TGTGCCAGCAGTGATCTGACGGCCGGCGGGGAGCTGTTTTTT. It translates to CASSDLTAGGELFF.

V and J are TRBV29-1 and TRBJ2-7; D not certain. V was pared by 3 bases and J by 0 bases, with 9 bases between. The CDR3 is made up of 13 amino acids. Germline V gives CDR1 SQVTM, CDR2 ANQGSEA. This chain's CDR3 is CSVEPAGSYEQYF. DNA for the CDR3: TGCAGCGTTGAGCCGGCAGGCTCCTACGAGCAGTACTTC.

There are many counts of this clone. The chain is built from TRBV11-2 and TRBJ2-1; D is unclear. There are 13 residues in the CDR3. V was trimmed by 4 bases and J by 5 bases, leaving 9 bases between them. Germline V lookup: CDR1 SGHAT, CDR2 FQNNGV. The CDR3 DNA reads TGTGCCAGCAGCTCGACAAGACACAATGAGCAGTTCTTC. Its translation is CASSSTRHNEQFF.

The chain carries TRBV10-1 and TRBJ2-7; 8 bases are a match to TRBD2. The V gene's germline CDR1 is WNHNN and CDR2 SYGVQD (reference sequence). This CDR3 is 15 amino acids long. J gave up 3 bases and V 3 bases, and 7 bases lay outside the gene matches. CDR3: CASSESVAGLYEQYF. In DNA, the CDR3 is TGCGCCAGCAGTGAATCGGTAGCGGGGCTCTACGAGCAGTACTTC.

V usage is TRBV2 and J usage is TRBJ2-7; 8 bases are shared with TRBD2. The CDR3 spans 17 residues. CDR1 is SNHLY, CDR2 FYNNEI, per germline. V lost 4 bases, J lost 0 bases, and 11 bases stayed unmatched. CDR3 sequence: CASSVSAGGLSSYEQYF. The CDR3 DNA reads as TGTGCCAGCAGTGTCTCGGCGGGGGGCTTAAGCTCCTACGAGCAGTACTTC.

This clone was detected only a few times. The CDR3 reads CASSGRQGGNSPLHF. In nucleotides, the CDR3 is TGTGCCAGCAGCGGCAGACAGGGGGGCAATTCACCCCTCCACTTT. The V call is TRBV9, the J call TRBJ1-6, with 9 bases matching TRBD1. Germline CDR1 is SGDLS and CDR2 is YYNGEE. The V segment lost 3 bases and the J segment 7 bases; nucleotides outside the gene matches: 5. This CDR3 region has 15 residues.

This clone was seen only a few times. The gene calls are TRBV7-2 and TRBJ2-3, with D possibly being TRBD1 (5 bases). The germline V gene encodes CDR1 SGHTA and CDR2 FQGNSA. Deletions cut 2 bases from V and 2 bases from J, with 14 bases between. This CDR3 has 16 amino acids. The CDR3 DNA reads TGTGCCAGCAGCTTACGGCAGGGCCGGTCCACAGATACGCAGTATTTT. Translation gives CASSLRQGRSTDTQYF.

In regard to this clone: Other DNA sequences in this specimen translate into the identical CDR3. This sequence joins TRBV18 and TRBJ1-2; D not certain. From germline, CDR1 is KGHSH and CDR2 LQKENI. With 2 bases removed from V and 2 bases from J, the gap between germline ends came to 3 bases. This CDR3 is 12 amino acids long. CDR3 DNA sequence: TGTGCCAGCTCACCATCCAACTATGGCTACACCTTC. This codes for CASSPSNYGYTF.

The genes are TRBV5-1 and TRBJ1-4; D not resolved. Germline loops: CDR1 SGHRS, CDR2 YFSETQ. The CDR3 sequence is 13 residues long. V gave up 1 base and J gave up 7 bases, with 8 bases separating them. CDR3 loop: CASSLNVREKLFF. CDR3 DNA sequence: TGCGCCAGCAGCTTGAATGTGCGTGAAAAACTGTTTTTT.

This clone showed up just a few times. The CDR3 bases are TGTGCCAGCAGTGCCCGTTCGAACACCGGGGAGCTGTTTTTT. It codes for CASSARSNTGELFF. The J gene is TRBJ2-2, the V gene TRBV2; no reliable D call. The CDR3 sequence is 14 residues long. Germline CDR1 and CDR2: SNHLY and FYNNEI. V lost 4 bases, J lost 0 bases, and 6 bases lay in between.

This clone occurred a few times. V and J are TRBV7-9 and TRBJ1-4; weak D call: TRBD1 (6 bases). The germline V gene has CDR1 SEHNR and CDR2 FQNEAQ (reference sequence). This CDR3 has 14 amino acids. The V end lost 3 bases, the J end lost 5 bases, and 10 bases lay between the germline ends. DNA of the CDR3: TGTGCCAGCAGCTTGGACAGTAGGAATGAAAAACTGTTTTTT. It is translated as CASSLDSRNEKLFF.

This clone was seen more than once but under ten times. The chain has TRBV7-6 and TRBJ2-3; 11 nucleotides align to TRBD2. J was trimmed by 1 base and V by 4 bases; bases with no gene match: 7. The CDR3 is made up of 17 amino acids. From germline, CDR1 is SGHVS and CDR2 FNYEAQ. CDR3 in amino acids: CASSYLMTSGGTDTQYF. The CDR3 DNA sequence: TGTGCCAGCAGCTACCTGATGACTAGCGGGGGCACAGATACGCAGTATTTT.

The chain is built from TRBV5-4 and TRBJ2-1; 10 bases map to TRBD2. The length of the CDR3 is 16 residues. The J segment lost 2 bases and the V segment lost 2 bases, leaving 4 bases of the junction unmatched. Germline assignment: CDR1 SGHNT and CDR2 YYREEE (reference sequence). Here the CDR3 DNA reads TGTGCCAGCAGCTTTAGCGGGGGGAGGCCCTACAATGAGCAGTTCTTC. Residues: CASSFSGGRPYNEQFF. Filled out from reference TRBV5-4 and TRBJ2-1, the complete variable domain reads ETGVTQSPTHLIKTRGQQVTLRCSSQSGHNTVSWYQQALGQGPQFIFQYYREEENGRGNFPPRFSGLQFPNYSSELNVNALELDDSALYLCASSFSGGRPYNEQFFGPGTRLTVL.

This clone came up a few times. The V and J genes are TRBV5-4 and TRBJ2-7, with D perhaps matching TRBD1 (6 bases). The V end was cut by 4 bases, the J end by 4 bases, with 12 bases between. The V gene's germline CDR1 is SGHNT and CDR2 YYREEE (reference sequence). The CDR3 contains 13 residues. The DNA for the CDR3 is TGTGCCAGCAGCAAACTTACAGGGTACGAGCAGTACTTC. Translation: CASSKLTGYEQYF.

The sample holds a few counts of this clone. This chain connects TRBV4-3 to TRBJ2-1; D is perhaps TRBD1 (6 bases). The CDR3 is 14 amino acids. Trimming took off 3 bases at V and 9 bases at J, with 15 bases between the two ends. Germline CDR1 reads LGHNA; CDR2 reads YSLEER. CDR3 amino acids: CASSHDHRAGEQFF. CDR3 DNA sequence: TGCGCCAGCAGCCACGACCACAGGGCTGGTGAGCAGTTCTTC.

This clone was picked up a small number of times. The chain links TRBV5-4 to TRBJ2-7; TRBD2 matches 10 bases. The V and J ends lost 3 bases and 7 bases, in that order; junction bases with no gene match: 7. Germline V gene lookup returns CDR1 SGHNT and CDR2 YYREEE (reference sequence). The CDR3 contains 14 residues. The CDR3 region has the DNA TGTGCCAGCAGCTACCTAGCGGGGGCTGGGGAGCAGTACTTC. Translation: CASSYLAGAGEQYF.

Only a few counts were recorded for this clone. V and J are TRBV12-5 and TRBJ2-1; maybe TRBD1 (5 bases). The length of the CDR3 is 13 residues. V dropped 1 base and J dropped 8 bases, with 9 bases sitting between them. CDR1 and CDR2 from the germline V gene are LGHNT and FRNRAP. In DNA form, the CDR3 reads TGTGCTAGTGGTTTGGACCAGGGATATGAGCAGTTCTTC. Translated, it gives CASGLDQGYEQFF.

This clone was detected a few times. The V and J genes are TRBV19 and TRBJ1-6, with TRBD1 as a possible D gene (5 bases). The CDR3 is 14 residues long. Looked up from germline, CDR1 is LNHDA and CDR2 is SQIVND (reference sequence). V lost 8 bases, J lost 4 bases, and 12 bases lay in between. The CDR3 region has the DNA TGTGCCAGTGCGGGGCTGACATATAATTCACCCCTCCACTTT. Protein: CASAGLTYNSPLHF.

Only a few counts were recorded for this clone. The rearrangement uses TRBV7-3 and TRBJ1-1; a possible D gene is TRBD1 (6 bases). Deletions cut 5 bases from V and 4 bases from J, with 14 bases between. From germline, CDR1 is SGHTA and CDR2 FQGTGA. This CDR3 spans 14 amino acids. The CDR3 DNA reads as TGTGCCAGCAGCCAACAGGGAGGGACCACTGAAGCTTTCTTT. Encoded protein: CASSQQGGTTEAFF.

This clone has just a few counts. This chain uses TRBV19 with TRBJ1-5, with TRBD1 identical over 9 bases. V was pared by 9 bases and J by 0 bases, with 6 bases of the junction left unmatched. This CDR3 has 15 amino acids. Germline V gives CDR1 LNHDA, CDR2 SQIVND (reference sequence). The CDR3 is CASKTGGFSNQPQHF. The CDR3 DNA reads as TGTGCCAGCAAGACAGGGGGGTTTAGCAATCAGCCCCAGCATTTT.

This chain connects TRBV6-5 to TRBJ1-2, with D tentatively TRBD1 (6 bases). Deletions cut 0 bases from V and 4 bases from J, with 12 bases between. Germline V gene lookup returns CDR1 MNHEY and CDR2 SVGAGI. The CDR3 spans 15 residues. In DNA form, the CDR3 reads TGTGCCAGCAGTTACTCCATTACAGGGACCTATGGCTACACCTTC. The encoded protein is CASSYSITGTYGYTF.

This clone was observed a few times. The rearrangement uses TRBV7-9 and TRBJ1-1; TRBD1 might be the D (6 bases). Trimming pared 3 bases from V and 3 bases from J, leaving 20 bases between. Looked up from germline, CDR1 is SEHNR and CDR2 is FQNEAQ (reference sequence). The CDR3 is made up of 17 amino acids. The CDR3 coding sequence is TGTGCCAGCAGCTTCGGGGCCTTTTTACGGGGGCACACTGAAGCTTTCTTT. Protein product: CASSFGAFLRGHTEAFF.

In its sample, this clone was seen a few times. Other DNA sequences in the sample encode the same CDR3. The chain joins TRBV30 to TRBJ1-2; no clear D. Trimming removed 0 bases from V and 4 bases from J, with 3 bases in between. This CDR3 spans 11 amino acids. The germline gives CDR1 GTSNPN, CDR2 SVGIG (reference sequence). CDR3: CAWSVSYGYTF. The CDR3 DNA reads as TGTGCCTGGAGTGTAAGCTATGGCTACACCTTC.

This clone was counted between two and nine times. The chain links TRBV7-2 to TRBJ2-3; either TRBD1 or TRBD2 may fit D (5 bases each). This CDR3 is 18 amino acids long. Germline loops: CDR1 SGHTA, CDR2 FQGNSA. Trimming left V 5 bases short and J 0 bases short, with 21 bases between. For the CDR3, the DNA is TGTGCCAGCAGCGCCCGATACTCCGGGACCCCTAGCACAGATACGCAGTATTTT. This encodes CASSARYSGTPSTDTQYF.

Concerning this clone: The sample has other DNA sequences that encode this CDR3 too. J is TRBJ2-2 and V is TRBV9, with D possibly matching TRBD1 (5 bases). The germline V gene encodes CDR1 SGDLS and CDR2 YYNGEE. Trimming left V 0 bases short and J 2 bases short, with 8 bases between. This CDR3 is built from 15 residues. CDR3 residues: CASSVGTPNTGELFF. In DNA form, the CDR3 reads TGTGCCAGCAGCGTAGGGACACCCAACACCGGGGAGCTGTTTTTT.

CDR3 sequence reads: CASSVDPANTGELFF. CDR3 sequence (DNA): TGTGCCAGCAGCGTAGACCCAGCGAACACCGGGGAGCTGTTTTTT. This chain connects TRBV9 to TRBJ2-2; no clear D gene. V was shortened by 0 bases and J by 0 bases, with 6 bases between the two germline ends. Per the germline V gene, CDR1 is SGDLS and CDR2 is YYNGEE. The CDR3 is 15 residues long.